This T cell receptor (beta chain) derives from a study of blood T cell repertoires in COVID-19. Study information: Samples came from the United States, Italy and Spain, spanning acute and convalescent COVID-19. From T cells, B-cell-depleted T cells, or PBMCs came the material, which was cDNA or gDNA.

Those enrolled in Seattle joined during active infection and were followed longitudinally afterward. Authors' processing steps: Nucleated cell number was recorded as an estimate derived from reference gene primer amplification. This table comes from immunoSEQ multiplex PCR, and its TCRdb copy is limited to in-frame clones, with some not included. From that table come the V and J calls and clone size; the DNA was used to work out D and trimming. The table shows around 50,000 clones, with approximately 90% occurring only once. The source of this sequence is a woman older than 75 with COVID-19, enrolled during active disease. Sequences were obtained from peripheral blood.

CDR3 sequence (DNA): TGTGCCAGCAGCATCGGGACAGGGACTAACTATGGCTACACCTTC. Translation: CASSIGTGTNYGYTF. This chain connects TRBV7-9 to TRBJ1-2; 9 bases map to TRBD1. This CDR3 region has 15 residues. CDR1 and CDR2 (germline): SEHNR, FQNEAQ (reference sequence). J lost 0 bases, V lost 5 bases, and 4 bases had no gene match.